This TCR beta chain was identified in a study of beta chain features in type 1 diabetes. Germline V gene data show CDR1 as SGHTA and CDR2 as FQGNSA. Trimming took off 6 bases at V and 9 bases at J, with 21 bases between the two ends. CDR3 size: 15 residues. Study-wide findings and caveats: Moderately but significantly shorter TCRB CDR3s were found in Type 1 diabetes patients in all four CD4+ subsets. Shorter templates might be favored by PCR, and equally so in patients and in controls.

Comment on this clone: Its specificity is not known.

Expressed TCRB transcripts were sequenced, since all the RNA that had been isolated was reverse transcribed. The data were produced by immunoSEQ multiplex PCR, yet TCRdb's version contains in-frame clones alone and is incomplete. The sample holds roughly 450,000 clones; about an eighth are singletons and the top ten take approximately 0.05%. Naive, central memory, regulatory and stem cell-like memory cells within the CD4+ compartment were sorted using CD45RO/CCR7/CD25/CD127/CD95/CD27. The gene calls are TRBV7-2 and TRBJ2-4; D unresolved. The clonotype originates from a woman in her late teens or twenties in good health. Input material: naive CD4+ T cells from blood. CDR3 loop: CASSRHLATPGIQYF. The CDR3 region has the DNA TGTGCCAGCAGTCGCCATTTAGCCACGCCCGGCATTCAGTACTTC.